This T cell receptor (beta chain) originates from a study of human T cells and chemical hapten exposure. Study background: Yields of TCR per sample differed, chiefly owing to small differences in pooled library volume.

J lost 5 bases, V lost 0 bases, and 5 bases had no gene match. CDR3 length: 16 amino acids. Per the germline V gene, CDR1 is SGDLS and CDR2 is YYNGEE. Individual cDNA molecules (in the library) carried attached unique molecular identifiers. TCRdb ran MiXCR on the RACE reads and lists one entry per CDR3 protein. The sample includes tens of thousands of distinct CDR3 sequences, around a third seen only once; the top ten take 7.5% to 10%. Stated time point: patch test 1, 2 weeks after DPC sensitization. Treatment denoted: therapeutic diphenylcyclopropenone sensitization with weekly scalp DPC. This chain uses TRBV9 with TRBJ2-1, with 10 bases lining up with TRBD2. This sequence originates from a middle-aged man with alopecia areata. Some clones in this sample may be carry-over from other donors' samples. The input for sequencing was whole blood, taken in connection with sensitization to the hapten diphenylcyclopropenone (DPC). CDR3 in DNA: TGTGCCAGCAGCGTAGCCTTAGGGACTAGCGACAATGAGCAGTTCTTC. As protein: CASSVALGTSDNEQFF. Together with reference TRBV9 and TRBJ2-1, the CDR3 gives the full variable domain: DSGVTQTPKHLITATGQRVTLRCSPRSGDLSVYWYQQSLDQGLQFLIQYYNGEERAKGNILERFSAQQFPDLHSELNLSSLELGDSALYFCASSVALGTSDNEQFFGPGTRLTVL.